A single sample gave rise to the 14 T cell receptor beta chains below, sequenced in a study of regulatory T cells in long-lasting Graves disease. Time point noted: newly diagnosed GD, antithyroid drugs for less than 3 months. PBMC RNA served as the TCR library source. Building of the TCR beta libraries involved iRepertoire HTBI primers and Arm-PCR of CDR3 regions. MiXCR was run by TCRdb on the multiplex PCR reads, yielding one entry per CDR3 protein. In the table there are almost 450,000 distinct CDR3 sequences, around 17% of which are singletons. These data are also associated with another study on T cells in Graves' hyperthyroidism and ophthalmopathy.

Material: peripheral blood mononuclear cells (PBMCs), obtained at new diagnosis, from a patient treated with antithyroid drugs. The receptor source for this set is a woman aged 25 to 45 with Graves disease.

Concerning this clonotype: Compared with germline, one end of the junction differs, possibly owing to a read error. This CDR3 reads CSSSFGGRYSPLHF. CDR3 DNA: TGTTCCAGCAGCTTCGGGGGCAGGTATTCACCCCTCCACTTT. The gene calls are TRBV7-2 and TRBJ1-6; D is possibly TRBD1 (6 bases). The length of the CDR3 is 14 residues. Germline CDR1 SGHTA, CDR2 FQGNSA.

In its sample, this clonotype was seen many times. The gene calls are TRBV27 and TRBJ2-2, with 11 bases lining up with TRBD2. V dropped 8 bases and J dropped 7; count of bases not matched to a gene: 12. CDR1 and CDR2 from the germline V gene are MNHEY and SMNVEV (reference sequence). CDR3 length: 16 amino acids. The CDR3 nucleotides read TGTGCCAGCCGGGAACCGACTAGCGGGAATCACGGGGAGCTGTTTTTT. This gives the protein CASREPTSGNHGELFF.

This clonotype was detected a few times. The V gene is TRBV7-9, the J gene TRBJ1-5, with D possibly being TRBD1 (6 bases). V shed 5 bases and J shed 6 bases, with 11 bases lying between them. Germline CDR1 is SEHNR and CDR2 is FQNEAQ (reference sequence). This CDR3 is built from 13 residues. The CDR3 region has the DNA TGTGCCAGCAGCGGGGGCGGCGGTCAGCCCCAGCATTTT. Translation gives CASSGGGGQPQHF. Full variable domain (missing parts from reference TRBV7-9 and TRBJ1-5): DTGVSQNPRHKITKRGQNVTFRCDPISEHNRLYWYRQTLGQGPEFLTYFQNEAQLEKSRLLSDRFSAERPKGSFSTLEIQRTEQGDSAMYLCASSGGGGQPQHFGDGTRLSIL.

This chain uses TRBV20-1 with TRBJ1-3; no clear D gene. Germline V gene data show CDR1 as DFQATT and CDR2 as SNEGSKA (reference sequence). This CDR3 spans 12 amino acids. V gave up 0 bases and J gave up 4 bases, with 4 bases separating them. The CDR3 reads CSARDFGNTIYF. DNA of the CDR3: TGCAGTGCTAGAGATTTCGGAAACACCATATATTTT.

The table lists this clonotype with many counts. The V and J genes are TRBV6-5 and TRBJ1-4; D possibly corresponds to TRBD1 (6 bases). This CDR3 region has 15 residues. The V and J ends lost 0 bases and 8 bases respectively, with 13 bases between them. CDR1 and CDR2 (germline): MNHEY, SVGAGI. CDR3 in amino acids: CASSYSKGRGEKLFF. The CDR3 DNA reads TGTGCCAGCAGTTACTCGAAGGGCAGGGGAGAAAAACTGTTTTTT.

This clonotype was observed many times. This sequence joins TRBV18 and TRBJ2-7; tentative D call: TRBD2 (5 bases). V was cut by 0 bases and J by 5 bases, with 8 bases left in between. This CDR3 has 13 residues. Germline V CDR1 and CDR2: KGHSH, LQKENI. The CDR3 protein is CASSPPSGNEQYF. Written as DNA, the CDR3 is TGTGCCAGCTCACCACCATCCGGGAACGAGCAGTACTTC.

This sequence joins TRBV29-1 and TRBJ1-4, with 9 bases aligning to TRBD1. The junction had 9 bases not matched to a gene; V was cut back by 7 bases and J by 0 bases. The CDR3 extends over 16 amino acids. The germline CDR1 and CDR2 sequences are SQVTM and ANQGSEA. The CDR3 spells CSAGQGRGATNEKLFF. CDR3 sequence (DNA): TGCAGCGCTGGACAGGGGAGAGGAGCAACTAATGAAAAACTGTTTTTT.

The chain recombines TRBV14 with TRBJ1-1; tentative D call: TRBD1 (6 bases). Germline lookup yields CDR1 SGHDN and CDR2 FVKESK. Trimming stripped 6 bases from V and 10 bases from J, with 24 bases between. The CDR3 length is 15 residues. CDR3 DNA: TGTGCCAGCAGACAAAGGGGGGCGGCAGGGGAGAGAGCTTTCTTT. This translates into CASRQRGAAGERAFF.

The rearrangement links TRBV6-5 to TRBJ2-2, with TRBD2 identical over 13 bases. Germline V gene data show CDR1 as MNHEY and CDR2 as SVGAGI. The CDR3 covers 16 residues. Trimming at V came to 0 bases and at J to 9 bases, leaving 4 bases not matched to a gene. DNA for the CDR3: TGTGCCAGCAGTTACTCAAGGGGACTAGCGGGACGGGAGCTGTTTTTT. Residues: CASSYSRGLAGRELFF.

This clonotype was detected a few times. The rearrangement joins TRBV27 to TRBJ1-1, with 10 positions matching TRBD1. The CDR3 covers 16 residues. The junction had 8 bases not matched to a gene; V was cut back by 2 bases and J by 5 bases. Germline-derived CDR1 and CDR2 are MNHEY and SMNVEV (reference sequence). The CDR3, as DNA: TGTGCCAGCAGTTTAACCCTCGACAGGGGGCAGACTGAAGCTTTCTTT. Translated, it gives CASSLTLDRGQTEAFF.

The V gene is TRBV9, the J gene TRBJ1-2; weak D call: TRBD1 (6 bases). The V end lost 4 bases, the J end lost 4 bases, and 23 bases lay between the germline ends. The CDR3 consists of 17 residues. Germline V CDR1 and CDR2: SGDLS, YYNGEE. The CDR3 reads CASSTRDIGGVGYGYTF. Written as DNA, the CDR3 is TGTGCCAGCAGCACCCGGGACATCGGAGGGGTTGGCTATGGCTACACCTTC.

This clonotype was observed many times. The chain has TRBV7-3 and TRBJ2-2, with D maybe TRBD2 (5 bases). Between the trimmed V and J ends, which lost 4 bases and 1 base, there was a span of 19 bases. CDR1 is SGHTA, CDR2 FQGTGA, per germline. This CDR3 has 18 residues. The CDR3 loop is CASSWGLDSAMNTGELFF. Here the CDR3 DNA reads TGTGCCAGCAGCTGGGGTTTGGATAGCGCGATGAACACCGGGGAGCTGTTTTTT.

At least ten counts were recorded for this clonotype. The chain joins TRBV11-2 to TRBJ2-5, with 7 nucleotides matching TRBD2. V shed 5 bases and J 7 bases; nucleotides not matched to a gene: 13. CDR1 and CDR2 from the germline V gene are SGHAT and FQNNGV. The length of the CDR3 is 15 residues. The CDR3 loop reads CASSLGTTSFGTQYF. The CDR3 coding sequence is TGTGCCAGCAGCCTAGGGACTACCTCCTTTGGGACCCAGTACTTC.

This clonotype was seen many times. V gene TRBV11-1 combines with J gene TRBJ2-7; TRBD2 aligns across 9 bases. The CDR3 spans 16 residues. The germline gives CDR1 SGHAT, CDR2 FQDESV (reference sequence). V lost 0 bases and J lost 2; bases outside the gene matches: 5. The CDR3 coding sequence is TGTGCCAGCAGCTTAGCTAGCGGGAGCAACCCCTACGAGCAGTACTTC. This sequence encodes CASSLASGSNPYEQYF.